The 16 T cell receptor beta chains in this list originate from one sample, sequenced in a study of response to subunit inactivated influenza vaccine. One entry per CDR3 protein results from TCRdb running MiXCR on the RT-PCR reads. Among about 190,000 distinct CDR3 sequences listed, roughly an eighth were seen once. The specimen comprised CD8+ T cells sorted from PBMCs, sampled about 5 days after vaccination. The receptors stem from a man aged 50-59 years who received an inactivated influenza vaccine.

Only a few counts were recorded for this clonotype. V usage is TRBV3-1 and J usage is TRBJ1-5; no reliable D call. CDR3 length: 15 amino acids. V was shortened by 3 bases and J by 2 bases, with 11 bases between the two germline ends. Germline V CDR1 and CDR2: LGHDT, YNNKEL (reference sequence). The CDR3 DNA reads TGTGCCAGCAGCCAGACGTCCGCTGGCAATCAGCCCCAGCATTTT. Encoded protein: CASSQTSAGNQPQHF.

This clonotype was seen a handful of times. The chain has TRBV6-2 or TRBV6-3 and TRBJ2-2, with a weak D call TRBD1 (6 bases). Trimming took off 2 bases at V and 4 bases at J, with 14 bases between the two ends. The CDR3 covers 16 residues. The germline CDR1 and CDR2 sequences are MNHEY and SVGEGT. As DNA, the CDR3 is TGTGCCAGCAGTTACGGGTTACAGGGCCCCACCGGGGAGCTGTTTTTT. Translation gives CASSYGLQGPTGELFF.

J is TRBJ2-5 and V is TRBV28; D remains unclear. Trimming removed 3 bases at V and 0 bases at J, with 11 bases between. Germline lookup yields CDR1 MDHEN and CDR2 SYDVKM. This CDR3 spans 15 amino acids. CDR3 DNA: TGTGCCAGCAGTTTTCTTCCCGACAACCAAGAGACCCAGTACTTC. It codes for CASSFLPDNQETQYF.

This clonotype occurred many times. This rearrangement joins TRBV12-3 or TRBV12-4 to TRBJ2-2, with 8 bases fitting TRBD1. J lost 6 bases, V lost 5 bases, and 5 bases had no gene match. The CDR3 length is 14 residues. CDR3 nucleotides: TGTGCCAGCAGTGGTCAGGGGGCGGCCGGGGAGCTGTTTTTT. Translation gives CASSGQGAAGELFF.

V is TRBV19 and J is TRBJ2-7, with TRBD1 matching over 8 bases. The CDR3 contains 14 residues. Germline V lookup: CDR1 LNHDA, CDR2 SQIVND (reference sequence). J gave up 5 bases and V 5 bases, and 8 bases lay outside the gene matches. The CDR3 here is CASSDRRGPDEQYF. The CDR3 DNA follows: TGTGCCAGTAGTGATCGCAGGGGGCCCGACGAGCAGTACTTC.

This clonotype showed up just a few times. This rearrangement joins TRBV11-2 to TRBJ1-2; TRBD1 is a possible D gene (6 bases). V shed 1 base and J shed 6 bases, with 12 bases lying between them. This CDR3 region has 14 residues. CDR1 is SGHAT, CDR2 FQNNGV, per germline. CDR3 protein: CASSLVVQGNGYTF. The CDR3 nucleotides read TGTGCCAGCAGCTTAGTGGTCCAGGGGAATGGCTACACCTTC.

This clonotype was observed a handful of times. This chain links TRBV6-5 with TRBJ2-7, with a weak D call TRBD1 (6 bases). Germline CDR1 is MNHEY and CDR2 is SVGAGI. CDR3 length: 16 amino acids. Trimming removed 1 base from V and 0 bases from J, with 13 bases in between. The CDR3 reads CASSYLNRESSYEQYF. The CDR3 region has the DNA TGTGCCAGCAGTTACTTGAACAGGGAGAGCTCCTACGAGCAGTACTTC.

CDR3: CASSVGGSSTDTQYF. The DNA of the CDR3 is TGTGCCAGCAGCGTCGGCGGTTCCAGCACAGATACGCAGTATTTT. The chain combines TRBV9 with TRBJ2-3; D is uncertain. V was clipped by 2 bases and J by 0 bases, with 10 bases between them. This CDR3 has 15 residues. Per germline, CDR1 SGDLS and CDR2 YYNGEE.

The gene calls are TRBV20-1 and TRBJ2-7; TRBD2 matches at 8 bases. The J segment lost 2 bases and the V segment lost 3 bases, leaving 6 bases of the junction unmatched. Germline CDR1 reads DFQATT; CDR2 reads SNEGSKA (reference sequence). This CDR3 is built from 14 residues. The CDR3 DNA reads TGCAGTGCTAGGTGGCGGGGGGACGCCTACGAGCAGTACTTC. Its translation: CSARWRGDAYEQYF.

This clonotype was counted ten times or more. The chain uses TRBV6-1 and TRBJ1-2; a weak D match, TRBD1 (5 bases). Trimming took off 6 bases at V and 5 bases at J, with 16 bases between the two ends. This CDR3 spans 14 amino acids. Looked up from germline, CDR1 is MNHNS and CDR2 is SASEGT. This CDR3 is CASSPPGLWYGYTF. The CDR3 region has the DNA TGTGCCAGCAGCCCACCGGGACTGTGGTATGGCTACACCTTC.

The rearrangement joins TRBV11-2 to TRBJ2-1; D not resolved. The V gene's germline CDR1 is SGHAT and CDR2 FQNNGV. Deletions cut 2 bases from V and 5 bases from J, with 10 bases between. The CDR3 spans 14 residues. CDR3 amino acids: CASSLQASNNEQFF. Written as DNA, the CDR3 is TGTGCCAGCAGCTTACAGGCTTCTAACAATGAGCAGTTCTTC.

This clonotype came up a few times. This chain connects TRBV7-2 to TRBJ2-1; 8 positions agree with TRBD2. The germline gives CDR1 SGHTA, CDR2 FQGNSA. CDR3 size: 15 residues. V shed 5 bases and J 5 bases; nucleotides not matched to a gene: 8. The CDR3 reads CASSPGGGPNNEQFF. In nucleotides, the CDR3 is TGTGCCAGCAGCCCCGGGGGGGGGCCGAACAATGAGCAGTTCTTC. Filled out from reference TRBV7-2 and TRBJ2-1, the complete variable domain reads GAGVSQSPSNKVTEKGKDVELRCDPISGHTALYWYRQSLGQGLEFLIYFQGNSAPDKSGLPSDRFSAERTGGSVSTLTIQRTQQEDSAVYLCASSPGGGPNNEQFFGPGTRLTVL.

This clonotype was found a few times. This sequence joins TRBV3-1 and TRBJ2-1; no firm D call. The germline V gene has CDR1 LGHDT and CDR2 YNNKEL (reference sequence). This CDR3 comprises 14 residues. Trimming cost V 1 base and J 10 bases, with 14 bases left between them. The CDR3 loop reads CASSQALFGEEQFF. The CDR3 coding sequence is TGTGCCAGCAGCCAAGCTCTCTTCGGAGAAGAGCAGTTCTTC.

The chain employs TRBV29-1 and TRBJ2-5, with 7 bases aligning to TRBD1. Germline values: CDR1 SQVTM, CDR2 ANQGSEA. V lost 2 bases and J lost 2; bases outside the gene matches: 8. This CDR3 is 15 amino acids long. The CDR3 loop is CSVELVDREQETQYF. The CDR3 nucleotides are TGCAGCGTTGAATTGGTTGACAGGGAACAAGAGACCCAGTACTTC. Combining the CDR3 with reference TRBV29-1 and TRBJ2-5 gives the whole variable domain SAVISQKPSRDICQRGTSLTIQCQVDSQVTMMFWYRQQPGQSLTLIATANQGSEATYESGFVIDKFPISRPNLTFSTLTVSNMSPEDSSIYLCSVELVDREQETQYFGPGTRLLVL.

This clonotype was recorded a few times. The rearrangement uses TRBV2 and TRBJ2-1, with D possibly matching TRBD1 (6 bases). The germline V gene encodes CDR1 SNHLY and CDR2 FYNNEI. V gave up 6 bases and J gave up 3 bases, with 15 bases separating them. The CDR3 runs 15 residues. CDR3 sequence: CASSDRTDHYNEQFF. The CDR3 DNA reads TGTGCCAGCAGCGATCGGACAGACCACTACAATGAGCAGTTCTTC.

This sequence joins TRBV6-2 or TRBV6-3 and TRBJ2-3, with D possibly matching TRBD1 (6 bases). The length of the CDR3 is 23 residues. Deletions cut 4 bases from V and 0 bases from J, with 35 bases between. Germline values: CDR1 MNHEY, CDR2 SVGEGT. The DNA for the CDR3 is TGTGCCAGCAGTTCCTATCCCGGTCGGTACGTCCAACCGACAGGTGCTAGCACAGATACGCAGTATTTT. The encoded protein is CASSSYPGRYVQPTGASTDTQYF.